This entry describes one TCR beta chain. The sample comes from a study of shared clonotypes between healthy human individuals. This CDR3 is built from 15 residues. With V trimmed by 3 bases and J by 4 bases, 4 bases remained unmatched. The germline CDR1 and CDR2 sequences are SGDLS and YYNGEE. Assay used: immunoSEQ multiplex PCR; TCRdb lists only in-frame clones, some missing. Among a few million clones listed, 90% to 95% were seen once. The sequencing input was naive CD4+ T cells sorted from blood. Noted subset: CD45RA+ positively selected. The chain has TRBV9 and TRBJ1-5; TRBD1 matches at 10 bases. The origin of this receptor is a man between 18 and 35 years old in good health. The CDR3 nucleotides read TGTGCCAGCAGCGGGGGGACAGGGGTAAATCAGCCCCAGCATTTT. This codes for CASSGGTGVNQPQHF.